This T cell receptor beta chain was captured in a study of cytomegalovirus exposure and HLA in healthy donors. Study findings and constraints: Being indistinguishable, some V segments were excluded, TRBV6-2 and TRBV6-3 among them.

PCR employed 60 Vbeta and 13 Jbeta primers. In the authors' methods: As a later analysis found, there were 78 million or so unique TCR beta chains, of which roughly 11 million were shared. The method was immunoSEQ multiplex PCR; TCRdb's version includes in-frame clones alone and lacks a portion of them. The V and J calls and clone size are taken from that table; D and trimming were inferred from the DNA. The sample holds 150,000 to 200,000 clones; approximately 71% are singletons and the top ten take 10% to 12%. This CDR3 comprises 12 residues. Germline-derived CDR1 and CDR2 are KGHSH and LQKENI. The ends were cut back, 1 base at V and 7 bases at J, with 7 bases in the middle. Healthy bone marrow donors made up the donors. Comment on this clone: Antigen specificity is unknown.

The source is a man younger than 35 in good health and CMV-seropositive. Input material: PBMCs. The chain carries TRBV18 and TRBJ1-1; D unclear. This CDR3 reads CASSPRAHEAFF. The CDR3, as DNA: TGTGCCAGCTCACCACGAGCCCATGAAGCTTTCTTT.